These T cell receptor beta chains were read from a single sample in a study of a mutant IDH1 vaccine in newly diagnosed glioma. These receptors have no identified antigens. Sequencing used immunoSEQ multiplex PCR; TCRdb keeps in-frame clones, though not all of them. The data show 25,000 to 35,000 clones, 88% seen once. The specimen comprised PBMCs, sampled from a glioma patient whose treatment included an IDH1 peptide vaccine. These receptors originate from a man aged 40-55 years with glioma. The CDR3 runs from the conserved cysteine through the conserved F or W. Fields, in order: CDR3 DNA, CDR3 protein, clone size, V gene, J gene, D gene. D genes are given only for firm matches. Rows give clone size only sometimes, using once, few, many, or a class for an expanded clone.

CDR3 DNA: TGTGCCAGTAGTGATAGACTAGCGGGTAGAGAGACCCAGTACTTC; CDR3 protein: CASSDRLAGRETQYF; clone size: -; V gene: TRBV19; J gene: TRBJ2-5; D gene: TRBD2
CDR3 DNA: TGCGCCAGCAGCCCCCTTTTACAGCAGAACACTGAAGCTTTCTTT; CDR3 protein: CASSPLLQQNTEAFF; clone size: -; V gene: TRBV5-1; J gene: TRBJ1-1; D gene: -
CDR3 DNA: TGTGCCAGCAGTGACAATTGGGACGTTAGGACCCAGCCCCAGCATTTT; CDR3 protein: CASSDNWDVRTQPQHF; clone size: -; V gene: TRBV2; J gene: TRBJ1-5; D gene: -
CDR3 DNA: TGCAGTGCACAGCCGAACACTGAAGCTTTCTTT; CDR3 protein: CSAQPNTEAFF; clone size: -; V gene: TRBV29-1; J gene: TRBJ1-1; D gene: -
CDR3 DNA: TGTGCCAGCAGGGCCGCAGGGGGCCCGTCTTACGAGCAGTACTTC; CDR3 protein: CASRAAGGPSYEQYF; clone size: -; V gene: TRBV28; J gene: TRBJ2-7; D gene: TRBD1
CDR3 DNA: TGCGCCAGCAGCCAAGACCCCTGGGGGGCAGAATATGGCTACACCTTC; CDR3 protein: CASSQDPWGAEYGYTF; clone size: -; V gene: TRBV4-3; J gene: TRBJ1-2; D gene: -
CDR3 DNA: TGTGCCAGCAGCCTCGAGGGTCTTCTTAATGAAAAACTGTTTTTT; CDR3 protein: CASSLEGLLNEKLFF; clone size: -; V gene: TRBV14; J gene: TRBJ1-4; D gene: -
CDR3 DNA: TGTGCCAGCAGCTTGAGGGGAGCGAGCACTGAAGCTTTCTTT; CDR3 protein: CASSLRGASTEAFF; clone size: -; V gene: TRBV11-3; J gene: TRBJ1-1; D gene: -
CDR3 DNA: TGTGCCAGCAGCTCACACAGGGAGACCCAGTACTTC; CDR3 protein: CASSSHRETQYF; clone size: -; V gene: TRBV7-8; J gene: TRBJ2-5; D gene: -
CDR3 DNA: TGTGCCAGCCACCTATGGGGCTCCTACAATGAGCAGTTCTTC; CDR3 protein: CASHLWGSYNEQFF; clone size: -; V gene: TRBV5-5; J gene: TRBJ2-1; D gene: -
CDR3 DNA: TGTGCCAGGGCACAGGGGACCCCTCCTGGGGCCAACGTCCTGACTTTC; CDR3 protein: CARAQGTPPGANVLTF; clone size: -; V gene: TRBV2; J gene: TRBJ2-6; D gene: TRBD1
CDR3 DNA: TGTGCCAGCAGCTTGTTGGAGTACCAAGAGACCCAGTACTTC; CDR3 protein: CASSLLEYQETQYF; clone size: few; V gene: TRBV5-6; J gene: TRBJ2-5; D gene: -
CDR3 DNA: TGTGCCAGCGGTACCGGGACATCAAGTTCACCCCTCCACTTT; CDR3 protein: CASGTGTSSSPLHF; clone size: -; V gene: TRBV19; J gene: TRBJ1-6; D gene: -
CDR3 DNA: TGTGCCACCAGCAGATCCCCCGACCCCACAGATACGCAGTATTTT; CDR3 protein: CATSRSPDPTDTQYF; clone size: -; V gene: TRBV15; J gene: TRBJ2-3; D gene: -
CDR3 DNA: TGTGCCAGCAGCCTTCCAAGTTCAGCCCACTACGAGCAGTACTTC; CDR3 protein: CASSLPSSAHYEQYF; clone size: -; V gene: TRBV7-9; J gene: TRBJ2-7; D gene: -
CDR3 DNA: TGTGCCAGTAGTTGGCAGGGGGCAGGGGAGCTGTTTTTT; CDR3 protein: CASSWQGAGELFF; clone size: -; V gene: TRBV19; J gene: TRBJ2-2; D gene: TRBD1
CDR3 DNA: TGTGCCTGGGCCGGGGGACTGACACGTGGTGAAGCTTTCTTT; CDR3 protein: CAWAGGLTRGEAFF; clone size: few; V gene: TRBV30; J gene: TRBJ1-1; D gene: -